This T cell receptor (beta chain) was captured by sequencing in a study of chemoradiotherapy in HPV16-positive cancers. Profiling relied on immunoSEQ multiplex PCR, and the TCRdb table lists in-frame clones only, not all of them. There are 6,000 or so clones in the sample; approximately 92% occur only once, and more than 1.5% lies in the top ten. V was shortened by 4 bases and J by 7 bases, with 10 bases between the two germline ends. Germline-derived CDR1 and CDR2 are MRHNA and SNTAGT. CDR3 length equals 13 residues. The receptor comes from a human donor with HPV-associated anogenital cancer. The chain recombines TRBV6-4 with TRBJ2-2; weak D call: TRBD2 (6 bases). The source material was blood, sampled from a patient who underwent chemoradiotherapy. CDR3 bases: TGTGCCAGCAGTGTTCGGGAGAACGGGGAGCTGTTTTTT. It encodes CASSVRENGELFF.